The entry that follows covers one TCR beta chain sequence. This record comes from a study of CD8+CD57+ T cells in acquired aplastic anemia. On the study more broadly: The mean DNA yield obtained from sorted CD4+ and CD8+ cells came to approximately 3.2 ug.

Genomic DNA acted as the template from which TCR beta VDJ combination and CDR3 sequence profiling were carried out. Each CDR3 protein gets one entry after TCRdb re-called the reads with MiXCR. The sample lists approximately 250,000 distinct CDR3 sequences; approximately 80% were seen once. CDR1 is SGHVS and CDR2 is FQNEAQ in the germline V gene. Trimming pared 8 bases from V and 14 bases from J, leaving 23 bases between. The CDR3 is 13 residues long. Patients chosen for sequencing had shown CD8+CD57+ cell expansion by flow cytometry. V is TRBV7-8 and J is TRBJ2-3, with TRBD2 as a possible D gene (6 bases). The receptor was isolated from a human donor with aplastic anemia. Input material: sorted CD4+, CD8+, or CD8+CD57+ T cells (not recorded which) from PBMCs. The CDR3 region is CASGVGGRATTYF. The CDR3 DNA is TGTGCCAGCGGGGTCGGGGGAAGAGCTACGACGTATTTT.